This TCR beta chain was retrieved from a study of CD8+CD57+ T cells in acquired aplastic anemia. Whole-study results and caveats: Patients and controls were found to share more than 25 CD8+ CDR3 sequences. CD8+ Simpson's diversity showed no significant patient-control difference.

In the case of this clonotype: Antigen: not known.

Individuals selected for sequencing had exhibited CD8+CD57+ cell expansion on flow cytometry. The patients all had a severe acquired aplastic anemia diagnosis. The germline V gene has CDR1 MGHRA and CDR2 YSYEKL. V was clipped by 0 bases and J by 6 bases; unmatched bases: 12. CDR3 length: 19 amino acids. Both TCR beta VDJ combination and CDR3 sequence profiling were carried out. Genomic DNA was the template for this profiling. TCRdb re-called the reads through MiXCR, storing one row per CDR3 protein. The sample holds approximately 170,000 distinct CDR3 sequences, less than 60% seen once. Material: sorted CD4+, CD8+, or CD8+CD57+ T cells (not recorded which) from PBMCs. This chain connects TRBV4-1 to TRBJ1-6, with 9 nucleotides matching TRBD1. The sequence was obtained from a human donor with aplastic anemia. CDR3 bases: TGCGCCAGCAGCCAAGATCGAAGGAACAGGGGGCTTAGTAATTCACCCCTCCACTTT. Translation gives CASSQDRRNRGLSNSPLHF.